These T cell receptor beta chains were read from a single sample in a study of cytomegalovirus exposure and HLA in healthy donors. The assay was immunoSEQ multiplex PCR, and TCRdb's table has in-frame clones only and misses some. The table includes some 90,000 clones, over 60% detected once. Sequences were obtained from PBMCs. The receptors shown here come from a man between 40 and 49 years old in good health and CMV-seronegative. CDR3s include the opening cysteine and the closing phenylalanine or tryptophan. D genes are given only for firm matches. Not all rows give a size; the values are once, few, many and, for expanded clones, a class.

TGCGCCAGCAGCCAAGAGTCCCCGTTTCGGTCCTACGAGCAGTACTTC	CASSQESPFRSYEQYF	TRBJ2-7	.	.	TRBV4-1
TGCGCCAGCAGCTTGGTTAGCGGGGGAAACACAGATACGCAGTATTTT	CASSLVSGGNTDTQYF	TRBJ2-3	.	TRBD2	TRBV5-1
TGCGCCAGCGCGGGAGGGGACAGGCTGTATAATTCACCCCTCCACTTT	CASAGGDRLYNSPLHF	TRBJ1-6	.	TRBD1	TRBV5-1
TGTGCCAGCAGCTTAGGAGACAGGGGTGGCGACTACACCTTC	CASSLGDRGGDYTF	TRBJ1-2	.	TRBD1	TRBV7-2
TGTGCCAGCACGCCGACCAGAGCAGGAATAGATGAAAAACTGTTTTTT	CASTPTRAGIDEKLFF	TRBJ1-4	few	.	TRBV7-3
TGTGCCAGCAGGTCAACAGGGTCCACCGGGGAGCTGTTTTTT	CASRSTGSTGELFF	TRBJ2-2	.	.	TRBV5-4
TGTGCCAGCAGCTTAGCGGGGACAGGGTATGGCTACACCTTC	CASSLAGTGYGYTF	TRBJ1-2	.	TRBD1	TRBV7-9
TGTGCCACCTATAAGACTAACTATGGCTACACCTTC	CATYKTNYGYTF	TRBJ1-2	.	.	TRBV7-2
TGTGCCAGCAGTAAAACTGACAGGGGCGGCCTGGAGCAGTACTTC	CASSKTDRGGLEQYF	TRBJ2-7	.	TRBD1	TRBV27
TGTGCCAGCCACCCACCAGGGGGCAACACCGGGGAGCTGTTTTTT	CASHPPGGNTGELFF	TRBJ2-2	.	TRBD1	TRBV28
TGTGCCAGCGGACTTGGGACAGGGAGATATGGCTACACCTTC	CASGLGTGRYGYTF	TRBJ1-2	.	TRBD1	TRBV27
TGTGCCAGCAGCTTAGGCCGCGGTTCACCCCTCCACTTT	CASSLGRGSPLHF	TRBJ1-6	.	.	TRBV7-2
TGCACCAGCAGCCAAGATGGGCCTGGGGAGCTGTTTTTT	CTSSQDGPGELFF	TRBJ2-2	.	.	TRBV1
TGCGCCAGCAGCTTGGGCACAGGGGGCGGGATCCTCCACTTT	CASSLGTGGGILHF	TRBJ1-6	few	TRBD1	TRBV5-1
TGTGCCAGCAGCCCTGGGACAGCCCCGTACTTC	CASSPGTAPYF	TRBJ2-7	few	TRBD1	TRBV11-2
TGTGCCAGCAGCCTCGAAGATAGGACTAGCGGGGGCCAAGAGACCCAGTACTTC	CASSLEDRTSGGQETQYF	TRBJ2-5	.	TRBD2	TRBV7-2
TGTGCCAGCAGACAAGCGGATAGGACGTACTTC	CASRQADRTYF	TRBJ2-7	.	.	TRBV6-1
TGCGCCAGCAGCTTGACAGGGCTTTATGACACTGAAGCTTTCTTT	CASSLTGLYDTEAFF	TRBJ1-1	.	.	TRBV5-1
TGTGCCAGCAGTATGGCTTTCATGAACACTGAAGCTTTCTTT	CASSMAFMNTEAFF	TRBJ1-1	.	.	TRBV28
TGTGCCAGCAGTGAACAGGGGGCGATCGCTGAAGCTTTCTTT	CASSEQGAIAEAFF	TRBJ1-1	.	TRBD1	TRBV6-5
TGTGCCAGCAGTTACGATGAAGGGGGCAATCAGCCCCAGCATTTT	CASSYDEGGNQPQHF	TRBJ1-5	.	.	TRBV6-6
TGTGCCAGCAGCAAGTCACTAGCAGTTCAAGAGACCCAGTACTTC	CASSKSLAVQETQYF	TRBJ2-5	.	.	TRBV9
TGCGCCAGCAGCTTTACGGACAGGGAACGGAGCAATCAGCCCCAGCATTTT	CASSFTDRERSNQPQHF	TRBJ1-5	.	TRBD1	TRBV5-1
TGTGCCAGCAGCTTATACTTTTACGAGCAGTACTTC	CASSLYFYEQYF	TRBJ2-7	.	.	TRBV7-2
TGTGCCAGCAGCCAAGTATATGGGGGCAGGGAAAAACTGTTTTTT	CASSQVYGGREKLFF	TRBJ1-4	few	.	TRBV4-2
TGTGCCAGCAGCTTAGGACAGGGCACGGGGGGCTACACCTTC	CASSLGQGTGGYTF	TRBJ1-2	once	TRBD1	TRBV7-8
TGTGCCAGCAGCCCTCTAGCGGACAATGAGCAGTTCTTC	CASSPLADNEQFF	TRBJ2-1	.	TRBD2	TRBV7-3